What follows describes a single T cell receptor beta chain. Its antigen remains unidentified. This record belongs to a study of cytomegalovirus exposure and HLA in healthy donors. Study context: The 110 or so validation repertoires used the same platform as the roughly 670 first-cohort repertoires, a later analysis reported. Findings of the study overall: The TCR clusters that emerged in the first cohort tended, a later analysis found, to co-occur in the approximately 110 validation repertoires. Associated with cytomegalovirus, according to the listing, were 150 to 200 TCR beta chains.

Here immunoSEQ multiplex PCR was the method, and the copy in TCRdb shows in-frame clones only, minus some. The table lists some 100,000 clones, approximately 91% of them singletons, with around 2.1% in the top ten. These donors were members of the approximately 120-subject validation cohort, a group separate from the approximately 700-subject first cohort. CDR1 is MNHEY, CDR2 SMNVEV, per germline (reference sequence). Unmatched junction bases numbered 9, after V lost 6 bases and J lost 5 bases. The CDR3 runs 15 residues. The sample consisted of PBMCs. The receptor was derived from a woman aged 18-29 years in good health and CMV-seronegative. V usage is TRBV27 and J usage is TRBJ2-1; 8 bases are a match to TRBD2. The CDR3 loop reads CASRPQRERDNEQFF. The CDR3 bases are TGTGCCAGCAGACCCCAGCGGGAGAGGGACAATGAGCAGTTCTTC.